This T cell receptor beta chain stems from a study of blood T cell repertoires in COVID-19. On the study more broadly: Samples taken during acute and convalescent COVID-19 were collected in the United States, Italy and Spain.

This table comes from immunoSEQ multiplex PCR, and its TCRdb copy is limited to in-frame clones, with some not included. The sample lists about 180,000 clones, 80% to 90% seen once, with 2.5% to 3.5% in the top ten. Trimming removed 6 bases from V and 1 base from J, with 13 bases in between. CDR3 length equals 15 residues. CDR1 SNHLY and CDR2 FYNNEI come from the germline V gene. The rearrangement joins TRBV2 to TRBJ2-1; possibly TRBD1 for D (6 bases). The sequencing sample was made of peripheral blood. This clonotype was obtained from a man aged 55 to 70 with acute or convalescent COVID-19. The CDR3 spells CASSSRGSSYNEQFF. The CDR3 region has the DNA TGTGCCAGCAGCTCCAGGGGAAGTTCCTACAATGAGCAGTTCTTC.